Listed below are T cell receptor beta chains from one sample, sequenced in a study of shared clonotypes between healthy human individuals. Sequencing used immunoSEQ multiplex PCR; TCRdb keeps in-frame clones, though not all of them. The sample yields more than 850,000 clones, approximately 80% seen once. Source material: memory CD4+ T cells from PBMCs. Receptors originate from a man aged 18 to 29 in good health. Some clones in this sample may be carry-over from other donors' samples. Each CDR3 is given with its conserved first and last residue. The D gene is left open where the match is weak. Clone size is stated in some rows and not others, as once, few, many or a class when expanded.

clone size | J gene | D gene | V gene | CDR3 protein | CDR3 DNA
NA | TRBJ2-5 | NA | TRBV5-1 | CASSLFGQAEETQYF | TGCGCCAGCAGCTTGTTTGGGCAGGCCGAAGAGACCCAGTACTTC
NA | TRBJ2-1 | TRBD1 | TRBV7-8 | CASSQRGLRPYNEQFF | TGTGCCAGCAGCCAGAGGGGGCTACGCCCCTACAATGAGCAGTTCTTC
NA | TRBJ2-1 | NA | TRBV30 | CAWSALGEQFF | TGTGCCTGGAGTGCCCTCGGGGAGCAGTTCTTC
many | TRBJ2-7 | NA | TRBV19 | CASSKGRVYEQYF | TGTGCCAGTAGTAAGGGCAGAGTCTACGAGCAGTACTTC
NA | TRBJ1-4 | NA | TRBV2 | CASSSRGGVNEKLFF | TGTGCCAGCAGTTCTCGGGGGGGCGTGAATGAAAAACTGTTTTTT
few | TRBJ1-1 | NA | TRBV30 | CAWSVNTEAFF | TGTGCCTGGAGTGTTAACACTGAAGCTTTCTTT
NA | TRBJ1-1 | NA | TRBV6-6 | CASSFIQGSREAFF | TGTGCCAGCAGTTTCATACAGGGCTCCCGTGAAGCTTTCTTT
NA | TRBJ1-2 | NA | TRBV27 | CASSPLDMPYGYTF | TGTGCCAGCAGTCCACTGGACATGCCCTATGGCTACACCTTC
NA | TRBJ2-7 | TRBD2 | TRBV7-2 | CASSPELAGVGYEQYF | TGTGCCAGCAGCCCCGAACTAGCGGGAGTGGGCTACGAGCAGTACTTC
NA | TRBJ2-5 | NA | TRBV7-9 | CASSEQSWQETQYF | TGTGCCAGCAGCGAACAGAGCTGGCAAGAGACCCAGTACTTC
NA | TRBJ2-3 | NA | TRBV7-3 | CASSLSPGASTDTQYF | TGTGCCAGCAGCCTCTCACCGGGAGCCAGCACAGATACGCAGTATTTT
NA | TRBJ1-4 | NA | TRBV6-1 | CASSRRQATNEKLFF | TGTGCCAGCAGTAGGCGACAGGCAACTAATGAAAAACTGTTTTTT
NA | TRBJ2-5 | NA | TRBV5-1 | CASSLDSTETQYF | TGCGCCAGCAGCTTGGATTCCACGGAGACCCAGTACTTC
NA | TRBJ1-5 | TRBD1 | TRBV19 | CASSVRSGTGNQPQHF | TGTGCCAGTAGTGTCCGCTCCGGGACAGGGAATCAGCCCCAGCATTTT
few | TRBJ1-2 | NA | TRBV2 | CASSLIPRDYGYTF | TGTGCCAGCAGTTTAATACCTAGGGACTATGGCTACACCTTC
once | TRBJ1-5 | NA | TRBV15 | CATLGGGGSNQPQHF | TGTGCCACCCTCGGGGGGGGAGGGAGCAATCAGCCCCAGCATTTT
once | TRBJ2-1 | NA | TRBV18 | CASSLGGEQFF | TGTGCCAGCTCCTTAGGGGGAGAGCAGTTCTTC
NA | TRBJ1-4 | TRBD1 | TRBV4-3 | CASSQDSGQGYEKLFF | TGCGCCAGCAGCCAAGATTCCGGACAGGGATATGAAAAACTGTTTTTT
NA | TRBJ2-5 | NA | TRBV5-1 | CASSHGVGAETQYF | TGCGCCAGCAGCCACGGAGTTGGGGCGGAGACCCAGTACTTC
NA | TRBJ2-7 | NA | TRBV2 | CASSPSHYEQYF | TGTGCCAGCAGTCCAAGTCACTACGAGCAGTACTTC
few | TRBJ2-3 | TRBD2 | TRBV15 | CATSKSGTSGTDTQYF | TGTGCCACCAGCAAATCCGGGACTAGCGGCACAGATACGCAGTATTTT
NA | TRBJ2-7 | NA | TRBV7-2 | CASSPVRYEQYF | TGTGCCAGCAGCCCCGTCCGCTACGAGCAGTACTTC
once | TRBJ2-1 | NA | TRBV30 | CAWSLQRANEQFF | TGTGCCTGGAGCCTCCAGCGGGCCAATGAGCAGTTCTTC
NA | TRBJ2-3 | TRBD2 | TRBV2 | CASIAFAGADTQYF | TGTGCCAGCATAGCGTTTGCGGGAGCAGATACGCAGTATTTT